This TCR beta chain came from a study of T cell repertoires in ileal Crohn's disease. Across the study: Median disease duration was about eight years; 35% to 45% smoked at surgery. All patients had surgery for stricturing (approximately 60%) or penetrating (39%) disease.

Germline values: CDR1 LGHNA, CDR2 YSLEER. V lost 3 bases to trimming and J lost 4 bases, with 7 bases between them. This CDR3 is built from 13 residues. Study results and limitations: Every patient over 26.8% clonality showed endoscopic recurrence.

Each sample's TCRB immunosequencing used around 510 nanograms of biopsy DNA. Profiling relied on immunoSEQ multiplex PCR, and the TCRdb table lists in-frame clones only, not all of them. The sample lists around 16,000 clones, approximately 60% seen once, with roughly 6.3% in the top ten. This clone has just a few counts. Antigen: not known. The TCR comes from an adult with Crohn's disease. The sample taken for sequencing was ileal tissue. The rearrangement joins TRBV4-3 to TRBJ1-5, with a weak D call TRBD1 (5 bases). The DNA for the CDR3 is TGCGCCAGCAGCCAGAACAGGAATCAGCCCCAGCATTTT. It specifies CASSQNRNQPQHF.